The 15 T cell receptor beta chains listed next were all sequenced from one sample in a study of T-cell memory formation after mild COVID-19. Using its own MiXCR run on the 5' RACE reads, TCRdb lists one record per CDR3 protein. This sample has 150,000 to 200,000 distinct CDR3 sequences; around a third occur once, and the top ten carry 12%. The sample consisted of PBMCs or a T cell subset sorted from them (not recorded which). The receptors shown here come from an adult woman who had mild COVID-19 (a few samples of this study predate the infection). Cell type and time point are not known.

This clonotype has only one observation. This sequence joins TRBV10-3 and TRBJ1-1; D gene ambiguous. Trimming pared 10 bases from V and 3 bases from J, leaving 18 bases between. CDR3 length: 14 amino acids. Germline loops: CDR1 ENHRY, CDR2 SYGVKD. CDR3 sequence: CATTLRLEDTEAFF. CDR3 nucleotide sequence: TGTGCCACAACCCTCAGGCTCGAGGACACTGAAGCTTTCTTT.

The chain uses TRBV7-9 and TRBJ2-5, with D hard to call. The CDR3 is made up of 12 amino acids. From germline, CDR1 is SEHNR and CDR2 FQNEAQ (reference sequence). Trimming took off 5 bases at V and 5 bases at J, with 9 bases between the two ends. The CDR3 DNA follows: TGTGCCAGCAGCATCCGTGGGGAGACCCAGTACTTC. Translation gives CASSIRGETQYF.

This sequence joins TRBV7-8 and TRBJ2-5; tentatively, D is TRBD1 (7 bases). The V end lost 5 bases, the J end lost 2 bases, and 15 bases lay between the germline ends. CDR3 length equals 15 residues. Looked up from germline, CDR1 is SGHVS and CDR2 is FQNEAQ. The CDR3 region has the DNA TGTGCCAGCAGCCGGCCGGGGGACAGACAAGAGACCCAGTACTTC. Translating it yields CASSRPGDRQETQYF.

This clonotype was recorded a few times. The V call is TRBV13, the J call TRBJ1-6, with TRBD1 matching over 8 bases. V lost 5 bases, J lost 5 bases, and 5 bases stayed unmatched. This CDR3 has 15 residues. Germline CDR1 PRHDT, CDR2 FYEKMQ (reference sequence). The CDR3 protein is CASSIQTGDNSPLHF. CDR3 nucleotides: TGTGCCAGCAGCATCCAGACAGGGGATAATTCACCCCTCCACTTT.

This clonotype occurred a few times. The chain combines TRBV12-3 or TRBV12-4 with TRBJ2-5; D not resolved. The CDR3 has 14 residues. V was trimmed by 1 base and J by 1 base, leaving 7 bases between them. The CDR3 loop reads CASSLVAPQETQYF. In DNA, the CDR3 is TGTGCCAGCAGTTTAGTGGCTCCCCAAGAGACCCAGTACTTC.

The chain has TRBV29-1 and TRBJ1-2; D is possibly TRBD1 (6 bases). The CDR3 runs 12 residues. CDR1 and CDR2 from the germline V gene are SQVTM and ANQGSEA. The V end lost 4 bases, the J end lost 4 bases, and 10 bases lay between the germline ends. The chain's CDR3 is CSVVEGGYGYTF. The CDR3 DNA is TGCAGCGTTGTAGAGGGGGGCTATGGCTACACCTTC. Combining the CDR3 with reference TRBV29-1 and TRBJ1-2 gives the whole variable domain SAVISQKPSRDICQRGTSLTIQCQVDSQVTMMFWYRQQPGQSLTLIATANQGSEATYESGFVIDKFPISRPNLTFSTLTVSNMSPEDSSIYLCSVVEGGYGYTFGSGTRLTVV.

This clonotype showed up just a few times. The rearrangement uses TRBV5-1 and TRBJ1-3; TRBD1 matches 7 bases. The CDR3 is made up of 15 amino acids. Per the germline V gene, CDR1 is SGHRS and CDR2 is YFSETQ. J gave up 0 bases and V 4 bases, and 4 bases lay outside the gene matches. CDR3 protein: CASSTGDSSGNTIYF. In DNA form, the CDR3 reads TGCGCCAGCAGCACCGGGGACAGCTCTGGAAACACCATATATTTT.

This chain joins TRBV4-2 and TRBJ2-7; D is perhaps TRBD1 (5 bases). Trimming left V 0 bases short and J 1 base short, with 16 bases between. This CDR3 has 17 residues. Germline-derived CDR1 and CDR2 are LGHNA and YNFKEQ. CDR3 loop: CASSQESQGQPSYEQYF. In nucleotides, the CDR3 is TGTGCCAGCAGCCAAGAAAGTCAGGGCCAACCTTCCTACGAGCAGTACTTC.

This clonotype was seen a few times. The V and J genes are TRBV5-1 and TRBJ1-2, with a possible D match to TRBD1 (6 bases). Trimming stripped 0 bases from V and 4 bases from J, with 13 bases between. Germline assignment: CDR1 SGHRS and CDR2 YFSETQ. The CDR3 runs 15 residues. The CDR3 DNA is TGCGCCAGCAGCTTGGGAGGACAGCCTTCCTATGGCTACACCTTC. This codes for CASSLGGQPSYGYTF.

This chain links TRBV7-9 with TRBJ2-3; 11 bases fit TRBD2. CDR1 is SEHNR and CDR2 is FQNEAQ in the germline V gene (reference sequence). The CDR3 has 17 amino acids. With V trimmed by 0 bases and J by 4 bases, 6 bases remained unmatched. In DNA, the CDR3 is TGTGCCAGCAGCTTAGCCGTAACTAGCGGGAGACCAGATACGCAGTATTTT. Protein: CASSLAVTSGRPDTQYF. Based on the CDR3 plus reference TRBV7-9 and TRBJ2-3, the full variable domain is DTGVSQNPRHKITKRGQNVTFRCDPISEHNRLYWYRQTLGQGPEFLTYFQNEAQLEKSRLLSDRFSAERPKGSFSTLEIQRTEQGDSAMYLCASSLAVTSGRPDTQYFGPGTRLTVL.

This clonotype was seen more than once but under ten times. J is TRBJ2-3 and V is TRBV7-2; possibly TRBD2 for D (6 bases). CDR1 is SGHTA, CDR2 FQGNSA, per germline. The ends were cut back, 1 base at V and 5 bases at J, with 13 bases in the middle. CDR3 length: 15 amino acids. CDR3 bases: TGTGCCAGCAGCTTAGTTGGTGTTAGCGGAGATACGCAGTATTTT. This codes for CASSLVGVSGDTQYF.

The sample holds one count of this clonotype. Written as DNA, the CDR3 is TGTGCCAGCAGCCAAGTGCTCCTGTTAGCGGGAGTGGAGACCCAGTACTTC. Protein product: CASSQVLLLAGVETQYF. J is TRBJ2-5 and V is TRBV3-1; 9 bases agree with TRBD2. The J segment lost 5 bases and the V segment lost 1 base, leaving 11 bases of the junction unmatched. There are 17 residues in the CDR3. CDR1 is LGHDT and CDR2 is YNNKEL in the germline V gene (reference sequence).

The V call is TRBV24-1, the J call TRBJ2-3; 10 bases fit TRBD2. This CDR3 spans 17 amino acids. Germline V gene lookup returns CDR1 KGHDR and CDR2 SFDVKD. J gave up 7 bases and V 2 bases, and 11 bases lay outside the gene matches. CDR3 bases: TGTGCCACCAGTGATTCTGTCAGGACTAGCGGACCATATACGCAGTATTTT. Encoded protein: CATSDSVRTSGPYTQYF.

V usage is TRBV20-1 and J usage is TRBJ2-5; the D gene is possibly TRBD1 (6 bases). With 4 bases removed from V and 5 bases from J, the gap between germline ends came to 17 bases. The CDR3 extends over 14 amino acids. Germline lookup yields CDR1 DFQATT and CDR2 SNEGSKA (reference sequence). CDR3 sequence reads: CSAKDIDRMETQYF. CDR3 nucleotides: TGCAGTGCTAAAGATATCGACAGGATGGAGACCCAGTACTTC.

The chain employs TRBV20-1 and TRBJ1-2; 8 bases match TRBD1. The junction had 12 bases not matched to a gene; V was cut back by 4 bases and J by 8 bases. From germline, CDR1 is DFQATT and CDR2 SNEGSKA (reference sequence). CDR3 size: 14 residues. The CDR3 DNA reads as TGCAGTGCTATAATTTTGGCAGGGGGCTACGGCTACACCTTC. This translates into CSAIILAGGYGYTF.